In this sample, the clone carrying this TCR beta chain turned up once. Trimming removed 3 bases at V and 0 bases at J, with 13 bases between. The CDR3 totals 16 residues. Germline CDR1 reads SGHKS; CDR2 reads YYEKEE (reference sequence). The record originates from a study of blood T cell repertoires in COVID-19. Study summary: Researchers got acute and convalescent COVID-19 samples from the United States, Italy and Spain. T cells, B-cell-depleted T cells, or PBMCs provided the cDNA or gDNA that served as material.

Assay: immunoSEQ multiplex PCR; the TCRdb copy retains only in-frame clones and omits some. The table shows about 290,000 clones, with around four fifths occurring only once. The gene calls are TRBV5-5 and TRBJ2-1; D is perhaps TRBD2 (5 bases). This TCR was sampled from a woman aged 50 to 60 with active or convalescent COVID-19. The sample was peripheral blood. CDR3 nucleotide sequence: TGTGCCAGCAGCTCTCCTTCGGCGGGCTCCTACAATGAGCAGTTCTTC. Amino acids: CASSSPSAGSYNEQFF. The full variable domain, with the rest looked up from reference TRBV5-5 and TRBJ2-1, is DAGVTQSPTHLIKTRGQQVTLRCSPISGHKSVSWYQQVLGQGPQFIFQYYEKEERGRGNFPDRFSARQFPNYSSELNVNALLLGDSALYLCASSSPSAGSYNEQFFGPGTRLTVL.